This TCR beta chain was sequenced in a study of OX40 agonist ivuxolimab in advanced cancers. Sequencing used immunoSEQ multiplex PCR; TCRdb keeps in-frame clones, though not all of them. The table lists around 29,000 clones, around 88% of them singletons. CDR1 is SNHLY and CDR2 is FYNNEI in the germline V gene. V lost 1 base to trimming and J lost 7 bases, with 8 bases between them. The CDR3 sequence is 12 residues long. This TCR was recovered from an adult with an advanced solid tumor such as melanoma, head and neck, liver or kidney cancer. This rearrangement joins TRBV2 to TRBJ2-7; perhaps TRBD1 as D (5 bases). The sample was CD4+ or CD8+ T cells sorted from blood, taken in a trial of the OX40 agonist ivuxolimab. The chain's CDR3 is CASSEEGREQYF. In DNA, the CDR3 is TGTGCCAGCAGTGAAGAGGGGCGGGAGCAGTACTTC.